This entry lists 13 T cell receptor beta chains sequenced from one sample in a study of blood T cell repertoires in COVID-19. Clones were sequenced by immunoSEQ multiplex PCR, and TCRdb holds only the in-frame ones, with some missing. The sample lists 200,000 to 300,000 clones, approximately 86% seen once, with over 2% in the top ten. Material: PBMCs or T cells enriched from blood (not recorded which). The receptor source for this set is a woman aged 18-29 years who had recovered from COVID-19.

The chain combines TRBV5-6 with TRBJ1-2, with TRBD1 matching 7 bases. The trim removed 1 base at V and 5 bases at J, leaving 2 bases unmatched. The CDR3 is 13 residues long. The germline V gene encodes CDR1 SGHDT and CDR2 YYEEEE. CDR3 amino acids: CASSLKQGYGYTF. DNA for the CDR3: TGTGCCAGCAGCTTGAAACAGGGGTATGGCTACACCTTC.

Worth noting for this clone: No DNA is shown, since the ends of the CDR3 on it are uncertain; the CDR3 is the one TCRdb lists. This chain connects TRBV3-1 (or the pseudogene TRBV3-2) to TRBJ2-3; the tabulated D call, TRBD2, remains unverified against the DNA. The germline V gene encodes CDR1 LGHDT and CDR2 YNNKEL (reference sequence). Ends included, the CDR3 has 13 residues. CDR3 in amino acids: CASSSVAGGSRYF.

This chain connects TRBV18 to TRBJ2-5; 7 nucleotides match TRBD1. Germline values: CDR1 KGHSH, CDR2 LQKENI. This CDR3 spans 15 amino acids. V was pared by 3 bases and J by 2 bases, with 6 bases of the junction left unmatched. The CDR3 nucleotides are TGTGCCAGCTCACCGGGGACAGAGAATCAAGAGACCCAGTACTTC. Protein product: CASSPGTENQETQYF.

A few counts support this clone. This sequence joins TRBV13 and TRBJ1-4, with 12 bases lining up with TRBD1. Germline V gene lookup returns CDR1 PRHDT and CDR2 FYEKMQ (reference sequence). With V trimmed by 5 bases and J by 7 bases, 11 bases remained unmatched. CDR3 length equals 17 residues. CDR3 amino acids: CASSTRRGQGATEKLFF. The CDR3 region has the DNA TGTGCCAGCAGCACTAGGAGGGGACAGGGGGCTACTGAAAAACTGTTTTTT.

This rearrangement joins TRBV9 to TRBJ1-1; D call uncertain. The CDR3 contains 16 residues. The V gene's germline CDR1 is SGDLS and CDR2 YYNGEE. Trimming stripped 0 bases from V and 5 bases from J, with 17 bases between. The CDR3 is CASSVDPYPTSTEAFF. The CDR3 region has the DNA TGTGCCAGCAGCGTAGACCCCTACCCGACATCGACTGAAGCTTTCTTT.

The chain is built from TRBV27 and TRBJ2-3, with a possible D match to TRBD1 (6 bases). This CDR3 has 15 residues. Germline CDR1 is MNHEY and CDR2 is SMNVEV (reference sequence). Trimming cost V 2 bases and J 2 bases, with 11 bases left between them. CDR3 bases: TGTGCCAGCAGTTTACAGGACAGTTCCACAGATACGCAGTATTTT. Amino acids: CASSLQDSSTDTQYF.

The chain links TRBV15 to TRBJ2-1, with 11 bases lining up with TRBD2. From germline, CDR1 is LNHNV and CDR2 YYDKDF (reference sequence). This CDR3 spans 17 amino acids. V shed 3 bases and J 1 base; nucleotides not matched to a gene: 5. CDR3 sequence reads: CATSRPSGGTSYNEQFF. As DNA, the CDR3 is TGTGCCACCAGCAGGCCTAGCGGGGGGACGTCCTACAATGAGCAGTTCTTC.

This clone was observed once. This chain links TRBV10-3 with TRBJ1-2, with 10 bases fitting TRBD1. This CDR3 comprises 14 residues. V lost 7 bases, J lost 6 bases, and 8 bases stayed unmatched. Germline V lookup: CDR1 ENHRY, CDR2 SYGVKD. The CDR3 nucleotides read TGTGCCATCACCGGGGACAGGGGAGGGGATGGCTACACCTTC. Protein sequence: CAITGDRGGDGYTF.

CDR3 coding DNA: TGTGCCACCAGTGCCCGGGGGAGAGGGAACGAAAATCAGCCCCAGCATTTT. Its protein is CATSARGRGNENQPQHF. The rearrangement uses TRBV24-1 and TRBJ1-5; TRBD1 is a possible D gene (5 bases). Germline assignment: CDR1 KGHDR and CDR2 SFDVKD. The CDR3 covers 17 residues. The V and J ends lost 5 bases and 4 bases respectively, with 20 bases between them.

This clone was recorded only once. CDR3 loop: CASSLTGVNQPQHF. The DNA of the CDR3 is TGTGCCAGCAGTTTAACAGGGGTAAATCAGCCCCAGCATTTT. The V call is TRBV28, the J call TRBJ1-5, with 7 bases identical to TRBD1. The V gene's germline CDR1 is MDHEN and CDR2 SYDVKM. Losses at the gene ends were 2 bases for V and 4 bases for J; bases not matched to a gene: 2. The CDR3 has 14 amino acids. Supplemented by reference TRBV28 and TRBJ1-5, the full variable domain reads DVKVTQSSRYLVKRTGEKVFLECVQDMDHENMFWYRQDPGLGLRLIYFSYDVKMKEKGDIPEGYSVSREKKERFSLILESASTNQTSMYLCASSLTGVNQPQHFGDGTRLSIL.

This clone has at least ten counts. The chain links TRBV11-3 to TRBJ1-6; D not certain. Germline CDR1 and CDR2: SGHNT and YENEEA. V shed 0 bases and J shed 6 bases, with 12 bases lying between them. This CDR3 contains 16 residues. The CDR3 region is CASSLDGDSVNSPLHF. As DNA, the CDR3 is TGTGCCAGCAGCTTAGATGGAGATTCGGTTAATTCACCCCTCCACTTT.

The gene calls are TRBV9 and TRBJ2-2, with TRBD2 matching over 15 bases. CDR1 and CDR2 (germline): SGDLS, YYNGEE. The CDR3 is 19 amino acids. The J segment lost 4 bases and the V segment lost 4 bases, leaving 11 bases of the junction unmatched. The CDR3 sequence: CASSSRTSGGARGTGELFF. In nucleotides, the CDR3 is TGTGCCAGCAGCTCCCGGACTAGCGGGGGGGCCAGAGGCACCGGGGAGCTGTTTTTT. The full variable domain, with the rest looked up from reference TRBV9 and TRBJ2-2, is DSGVTQTPKHLITATGQRVTLRCSPRSGDLSVYWYQQSLDQGLQFLIQYYNGEERAKGNILERFSAQQFPDLHSELNLSSLELGDSALYFCASSSRTSGGARGTGELFFGEGSRLTVL.

V usage is TRBV11-2 and J usage is TRBJ2-7; perhaps TRBD1 as D (6 bases). V lost 5 bases and J 1 base, leaving 15 bases between the germline ends. The CDR3 loop spans 15 amino acids. Germline V gene lookup returns CDR1 SGHAT and CDR2 FQNNGV. CDR3 residues: CASSLWTDKSYEQYF. CDR3 DNA: TGTGCCAGCAGCCTTTGGACAGATAAGTCCTACGAGCAGTACTTC.